The 24 T cell receptor beta chains given below trace back to one sample, sequenced in a study of human T cells and chemical hapten exposure. Time point in this sample: patch test 3, about 24 weeks after DPC sensitization. Treatment reported: therapeutic diphenylcyclopropenone sensitization with weekly scalp DPC. TCRdb re-called the RACE reads through MiXCR, storing one row per CDR3 protein. The sample shows some 170,000 distinct CDR3 sequences, 28% of them seen only once. Sequencing was performed on whole blood, taken in connection with sensitization to the hapten diphenylcyclopropenone (DPC). These receptors came from a woman between 18 and 29 years old with alopecia areata. Some clones in this sample may be carry-over from other donors' samples.

CDR3 bases: TGTGCCAGCAGCCATTTCGTGTACAGGGAGAAAAACATTCAGTACTTC. It translates to CASSHFVYREKNIQYF. The chain carries TRBV3-1 and TRBJ2-4, with a weak D call TRBD1 (6 bases). Germline V gene lookup returns CDR1 LGHDT and CDR2 YNNKEL (reference sequence). V lost 3 bases and J lost 4, with 16 bases in between. The CDR3 totals 16 residues.

This clonotype has a single count. This chain links TRBV29-1 with TRBJ2-3; D remains unclear. The length of the CDR3 is 13 residues. Trimming left V 4 bases short and J 3 bases short, with 11 bases between. The germline V gene encodes CDR1 SQVTM and CDR2 ANQGSEA. CDR3 DNA sequence: TGCAGCGTTGGCGACATTGGGACAGATACGCAGTATTTT. Encoded protein: CSVGDIGTDTQYF.

A remark on this clonotype: One end of the junction is discordant with germline, which a read error may explain. The rearrangement links TRBV30 to TRBJ1-2, with D unclear. The CDR3 runs to 11 residues. The V gene's germline CDR1 is GTSNPN and CDR2 SVGIG (reference sequence). This chain's CDR3 is CVWAAEYGYTF. The DNA of the CDR3 is TGTGTCTGGGCCGCGGAGTATGGCTACACCTTC. The variable domain in full, with the rest retrieved from reference TRBV30 and TRBJ1-2, is SQTIHQWPATLVQPVGSPLSLECTVEGTSNPNLYWYRQAAGRGLQLLFYSVGIGQISSEVPQNLSASRPQDRQFILSSKKLLLSDSGFYLCVWAAEYGYTFGSGTRLTVV.

The V call is TRBV10-3, the J call TRBJ2-3, with D perhaps being TRBD1 or TRBD2 (5 bases each). The CDR3 length is 14 residues. Germline values: CDR1 ENHRY, CDR2 SYGVKD. The V end was cut by 5 bases, the J end by 0 bases, with 9 bases between. As DNA, the CDR3 is TGTGCCATCAGTAGCCGGGACAGCACAGATACGCAGTATTTT. Amino acids: CAISSRDSTDTQYF.

This clonotype was detected only a few times. The gene calls are TRBV4-2 and TRBJ1-4; 7 bases are shared with TRBD1. CDR3 length equals 15 residues. The V gene's germline CDR1 is LGHNA and CDR2 YNFKEQ. Losses at the gene ends were 10 bases for V and 4 bases for J; bases not matched to a gene: 12. In DNA form, the CDR3 reads TGTGCCACCCGACGAGGGACAGATCGTAATGAAAAACTGTTTTTT. This translates into CATRRGTDRNEKLFF.

This clonotype was seen just once. V gene TRBV29-1 combines with J gene TRBJ2-7; 7 bases align to TRBD1. V trimming: 3 bases; J trimming: 6 bases; junction bases outside the gene matches: 8. The CDR3 extends over 13 amino acids. Germline assignment: CDR1 SQVTM and CDR2 ANQGSEA. As DNA, the CDR3 is TGCAGCGTTGAGAACCACAGGGGAGCCGAGCAGTACTTC. Residues: CSVENHRGAEQYF.

This chain uses TRBV2 with TRBJ2-4; 9 positions match TRBD1. Germline V gene lookup returns CDR1 SNHLY and CDR2 FYNNEI. The CDR3 consists of 17 residues. V dropped 4 bases and J dropped 3; count of bases not matched to a gene: 10. The CDR3 is CASSAGQGGIGKNIQYF. Here the CDR3 DNA reads TGTGCCAGCAGTGCGGGACAGGGTGGAATTGGCAAAAACATTCAGTACTTC.

This chain connects TRBV11-3 to TRBJ2-1; D unresolved. Per germline, CDR1 SGHNT and CDR2 YENEEA. This CDR3 spans 9 amino acids. V gave up 5 bases and J gave up 7 bases, with 0 bases separating them. The CDR3 nucleotides are TGTGCCAGCAGCAATGAGCAGTTCTTC. Translation gives CASSNEQFF.

This clonotype was seen a single time. The V and J genes are TRBV27 and TRBJ2-1; 9 nucleotides align to TRBD2. CDR1 is MNHEY, CDR2 SMNVEV, per germline (reference sequence). The V gene end was trimmed by 2 bases and the J gene end by 5 bases; junction bases not matched to a gene: 4. There are 15 residues in the CDR3. This chain's CDR3 is CASSLAGGPHNEQFF. DNA for the CDR3: TGTGCCAGCAGTTTAGCGGGAGGGCCCCACAATGAGCAGTTCTTC.

V and J are TRBV14 and TRBJ2-3, with a possible D match to TRBD2 (5 bases). The CDR3 runs to 16 residues. V was cut by 4 bases and J by 0 bases, with 14 bases left in between. Per the germline V gene, CDR1 is SGHDN and CDR2 is FVKESK. The CDR3 reads CASSPIGAVSTDTQYF. CDR3 nucleotides: TGTGCCAGCAGCCCGATTGGAGCGGTTAGCACAGATACGCAGTATTTT.

A few counts support this clonotype. V and J are TRBV5-1 and TRBJ2-7, with D unresolved. There are 15 residues in the CDR3. Germline CDR1 SGHRS, CDR2 YFSETQ. Trimming cost V 0 bases and J 4 bases, with 14 bases left between them. The CDR3 nucleotides read TGCGCCAGCAGCTTGGGAACTTATCGGAGTTACGAGCAGTACTTC. Translated: CASSLGTYRSYEQYF.

There are a few counts of this clonotype. The J gene is TRBJ2-4, the V gene TRBV11-3; D possibly corresponds to TRBD1 (5 bases). The CDR3 is 18 residues long. The V and J ends lost 1 base and 0 bases respectively, with 16 bases between them. Germline V gene sequence: CDR1 SGHNT, CDR2 YENEEA. The CDR3 DNA is TGTGCCAGCAGCTTAGGGTTAGGGGCGGACCTAGCCAAAAACATTCAGTACTTC. The encoded protein is CASSLGLGADLAKNIQYF. Full variable domain (rest looked up from reference TRBV11-3 and TRBJ2-4): EAGVVQSPRYKIIEKKQPVAFWCNPISGHNTLYWYLQNLGQGPELLIRYENEEAVDDSQLPKDRFSAERLKGVDSTLKIQPAELGDSAVYLCASSLGLGADLAKNIQYFGAGTRLSVL.

In its sample, this clonotype was seen many times. The CDR3 nucleotides are TGTGCTAGTGGTTTTGATGGGTTCACTGAAGCTTTCTTT. Protein sequence: CASGFDGFTEAFF. The chain links TRBV12-5 to TRBJ1-1; D gene ambiguous. CDR3 length: 13 amino acids. V gave up 3 bases and J gave up 4 bases, with 9 bases separating them. Germline loops: CDR1 LGHNT, CDR2 FRNRAP.

This clonotype was observed a few times. V gene TRBV4-2 combines with J gene TRBJ2-2; D assignment may be TRBD1 or TRBD2 (5 bases each). CDR1 and CDR2 from the germline V gene are LGHNA and YNFKEQ. The CDR3 covers 15 residues. Trimming left V 1 base short and J 5 bases short, with 11 bases between. In nucleotides, the CDR3 is TGTGCCAGCAGCCAAGGTGTGGGGGTGACCGGGGAGCTGTTTTTT. Amino acid sequence: CASSQGVGVTGELFF.

This chain joins TRBV20-1 and TRBJ1-2; D gene ambiguous. This CDR3 has 11 amino acids. Germline V gene lookup returns CDR1 DFQATT and CDR2 SNEGSKA (reference sequence). Trimming stripped 3 bases from V and 0 bases from J, with 2 bases between. This CDR3 is CSARTNYGYTF. In nucleotides, the CDR3 is TGCAGTGCTAGGACTAACTATGGCTACACCTTC.

The V gene is TRBV19, the J gene TRBJ2-2; D is possibly TRBD1 (7 bases). The germline V and J ends were trimmed by 6 bases and 4 bases, with 15 bases remaining between them. Germline CDR1 reads LNHDA; CDR2 reads SQIVND (reference sequence). The CDR3 runs 15 residues. The CDR3 loop is CASRSRQGGTGELFF. CDR3 in DNA: TGTGCCAGTAGAAGCCGACAGGGAGGCACCGGGGAGCTGTTTTTT.

This clonotype has just a few counts. This sequence joins TRBV29-1 and TRBJ2-1; weak D call: TRBD2 (6 bases). The ends were cut back, 5 bases at V and 9 bases at J, with 11 bases in the middle. The CDR3 is made up of 11 amino acids. Germline values: CDR1 SQVTM, CDR2 ANQGSEA. The CDR3 spells CSVMGRGEQFF. In nucleotides, the CDR3 is TGCAGCGTTATGGGGCGGGGTGAGCAGTTCTTC.

This sequence joins TRBV6-5 and TRBJ1-2; no firm D call. V lost 3 bases and J 4 bases, leaving 9 bases between the germline ends. The length of the CDR3 is 13 residues. From germline, CDR1 is MNHEY and CDR2 SVGAGI. The DNA for the CDR3 is TGTGCCAGCAGTTATCGGGCGGCCTATGGCTACACCTTC. Translating it yields CASSYRAAYGYTF.

This clonotype was detected only once. This chain joins TRBV7-8 and TRBJ2-2; 10 bases are a match to TRBD2. Germline assignment: CDR1 SGHVS and CDR2 FQNEAQ. This CDR3 has 20 amino acids. V shed 1 base, J shed 0 bases, and the junction held 11 bases outside the gene matches. This CDR3 is CASSLVPSGGAKPNTGELFF. CDR3 DNA sequence: TGTGCCAGCAGCTTAGTCCCTAGCGGGGGAGCGAAGCCGAACACCGGGGAGCTGTTTTTT.

This clonotype was observed a handful of times. The CDR3 region is CASSYETGANVLTF. The CDR3 nucleotides are TGTGCCAGCAGTTACGAGACTGGGGCCAACGTCCTGACTTTC. The chain uses TRBV6-2 or TRBV6-3 and TRBJ2-6, with D unresolved. Trimming took 2 bases from V and 2 from J, leaving 4 bases between them. Per the germline V gene, CDR1 is MNHEY and CDR2 is SVGEGT. This CDR3 comprises 14 residues.

The chain joins TRBV5-1 to TRBJ2-7; perhaps TRBD1 as D (6 bases). Germline CDR1 is SGHRS and CDR2 is YFSETQ. Trimming shortened V by 4 bases and J by 6 bases, and 14 bases separated the two germline ends. CDR3 length equals 13 residues. CDR3 nucleotides: TGCGCCAGCAGCCCCCGGTTAGGGGGCGAGCAGTACTTC. It codes for CASSPRLGGEQYF.

The V call is TRBV3-1, the J call TRBJ1-1; D remains unclear. Germline lookup yields CDR1 LGHDT and CDR2 YNNKEL (reference sequence). The CDR3 covers 14 residues. V lost 3 bases to trimming and J lost 4 bases, with 12 bases between them. The CDR3 region has the DNA TGTGCCAGCAGCCATAGGCGGCCGAGCACTGAAGCTTTCTTT. Its protein is CASSHRRPSTEAFF.

In this sample, this clonotype turned up a few times. This sequence joins TRBV5-1 and TRBJ2-7, with D tentatively TRBD2 (5 bases). Germline CDR1 reads SGHRS; CDR2 reads YFSETQ. V was shortened by 0 bases and J by 4 bases, with 17 bases between the two germline ends. This CDR3 spans 16 amino acids. The DNA of the CDR3 is TGCGCCAGCAGCTTGGCCTTGGCTAGCTCCGGGTACGAGCAGTACTTC. This gives the protein CASSLALASSGYEQYF.

The chain uses TRBV9 and TRBJ2-1; D may correspond to TRBD1 or TRBD2 (5 bases each). V lost 7 bases to trimming and J lost 9 bases, with 5 bases between them. This CDR3 is built from 9 residues. Germline lookup yields CDR1 SGDLS and CDR2 YYNGEE. The DNA for the CDR3 is TGTGCCAGCGGGGGTGAGCAGTTCTTC. It is translated as CASGGEQFF. The complete variable domain, with remaining parts taken from reference TRBV9 and TRBJ2-1, reads DSGVTQTPKHLITATGQRVTLRCSPRSGDLSVYWYQQSLDQGLQFLIQYYNGEERAKGNILERFSAQQFPDLHSELNLSSLELGDSALYFCASGGEQFFGPGTRLTVL.